These T cell receptor beta chains were read from a single sample in a study of T-cell memory formation after mild COVID-19. TCRdb re-analysed the 5' RACE reads in MiXCR, keeping a single row per CDR3 protein. The sample lists fewer than 200,000 distinct CDR3 sequences, about 20% occurring once. Sequences were obtained from PBMCs or a T cell subset sorted from them (not recorded which). The origin of the receptors is an adult woman who had mild COVID-19 (a few samples of this study predate the infection). Cell type and time point are not known. Both conserved end residues are part of each CDR3. The D gene is left open where the match is weak. Size values are once, few and many counts, or a class for expanded clones, and some rows have none.

d_call: -
j_call: TRBJ2-1
v_call: TRBV11-2
clone_size: -
cdr3_aa: CASSSPGLGATYHEQFF
cdr3_nt: TGTGCCAGCAGCTCACCGGGACTGGGGGCGACCTACCATGAGCAGTTCTTC

d_call: -
j_call: TRBJ2-7
v_call: TRBV6-6
clone_size: -
cdr3_aa: CASSYDWAYEQYF
cdr3_nt: TGTGCCAGCAGTTACGACTGGGCCTACGAGCAGTACTTC

d_call: -
j_call: TRBJ1-2
v_call: TRBV6-5
clone_size: -
cdr3_aa: CASSYSGPYGYTF
cdr3_nt: TGTGCCAGCAGTTACAGTGGGCCATATGGCTACACCTTC

d_call: TRBD2
j_call: TRBJ2-2
v_call: TRBV12-3/TRBV12-4
clone_size: -
cdr3_aa: CASSDTRGGDTGELFF
cdr3_nt: TGTGCCAGCAGTGATACCCGGGGAGGGGACACCGGGGAGCTGTTTTTT

d_call: -
j_call: TRBJ2-2
v_call: TRBV20-1
clone_size: -
cdr3_aa: CSAKGANTGELFF
cdr3_nt: TGCAGTGCTAAAGGGGCGAACACCGGGGAGCTGTTTTTT

d_call: -
j_call: TRBJ1-2
v_call: TRBV7-9
clone_size: -
cdr3_aa: CASSLLVGSTEIYGYTF
cdr3_nt: TGTGCCAGCAGCCTACTAGTGGGTTCGACAGAGATCTATGGCTACACCTTC

d_call: -
j_call: TRBJ2-7
v_call: TRBV18
clone_size: -
cdr3_aa: CASSPAGEQYF
cdr3_nt: TGTGCCAGCTCCCCGGCGGGAGAGCAGTACTTC

d_call: -
j_call: TRBJ2-1
v_call: TRBV6-2/TRBV6-3
clone_size: few
cdr3_aa: CASSYSPDRGGEQFF
cdr3_nt: TGTGCCAGCAGTTACTCTCCGGACCGAGGGGGTGAGCAGTTCTTC

d_call: -
j_call: TRBJ2-7
v_call: TRBV7-6
clone_size: few
cdr3_aa: CASSLAAEGYEQYF
cdr3_nt: TGTGCCAGCAGCTTAGCAGCGGAGGGCTACGAGCAGTACTTC

d_call: TRBD1
j_call: TRBJ1-5
v_call: TRBV7-9
clone_size: few
cdr3_aa: CASSPEGANQPQHF
cdr3_nt: TGTGCCAGCAGCCCAGAGGGGGCCAATCAGCCCCAGCATTTT

d_call: -
j_call: TRBJ1-1
v_call: TRBV12-3/TRBV12-4
clone_size: -
cdr3_aa: CASSLGGTGTEAFF
cdr3_nt: TGTGCCAGCTCCTTAGGGGGGACGGGGACTGAAGCTTTCTTT

d_call: TRBD2
j_call: TRBJ2-3
v_call: TRBV20-1
clone_size: -
cdr3_aa: CSVASGRVTDTQYF
cdr3_nt: TGCAGTGTTGCTAGCGGGAGAGTCACAGATACGCAGTATTTT

d_call: TRBD1
j_call: TRBJ2-1
v_call: TRBV24-1
clone_size: -
cdr3_aa: CASGGGSYNEQSF
cdr3_nt: TGTGCCTCAGGGGGTGGATCCTACAATGAGCAGTCCTTC

d_call: -
j_call: TRBJ2-1
v_call: TRBV12-3/TRBV12-4
clone_size: few
cdr3_aa: CASSYKGEQFF
cdr3_nt: TGTGCCAGCAGTTATAAGGGAGAGCAGTTCTTC

d_call: TRBD2
j_call: TRBJ2-3
v_call: TRBV4-1
clone_size: -
cdr3_aa: CASSQDRTSADTQYF
cdr3_nt: TGCGCCAGCAGCCAAGATCGCACTAGCGCGGATACGCAGTATTTT

d_call: -
j_call: TRBJ2-1
v_call: TRBV4-2
clone_size: few
cdr3_aa: CASSQEVGGNEQFF
cdr3_nt: TGTGCCAGCAGCCAAGAGGTCGGCGGGAATGAGCAGTTCTTC

d_call: TRBD1
j_call: TRBJ1-1
v_call: TRBV12-3/TRBV12-4
clone_size: few
cdr3_aa: CASSRDRGPTEAFF
cdr3_nt: TGTGCCAGCAGTAGAGACAGGGGGCCGACTGAAGCTTTCTTT

d_call: -
j_call: TRBJ1-2
v_call: TRBV4-3
clone_size: -
cdr3_aa: CASSQEGYRLAYGYTF
cdr3_nt: TGCGCCAGCAGCCAAGAAGGTTACAGGCTAGCTTATGGCTACACCTTC

d_call: -
j_call: TRBJ2-7
v_call: TRBV7-9
clone_size: few
cdr3_aa: CASSSRTPGPGQYNSYEQYF
cdr3_nt: TGTGCCAGCAGCTCGAGAACCCCAGGCCCAGGACAGTACAACTCCTACGAGCAGTACTTC

d_call: -
j_call: TRBJ2-7
v_call: TRBV9
clone_size: -
cdr3_aa: CASSVGGRTYEQYF
cdr3_nt: TGTGCCAGCAGCGTAGGGGGGAGGACATACGAGCAGTACTTC

d_call: -
j_call: TRBJ1-3
v_call: TRBV27
clone_size: once
cdr3_aa: CASSSAGAGNTIYF
cdr3_nt: TGTGCCAGCAGTTCGGCAGGGGCCGGAAACACCATATATTTT

d_call: TRBD1
j_call: TRBJ2-2
v_call: TRBV2
clone_size: -
cdr3_aa: CASSEVMGQNGELFF
cdr3_nt: TGTGCCAGCAGTGAAGTAATGGGACAGAACGGGGAGCTGTTTTTT

d_call: -
j_call: TRBJ2-1
v_call: TRBV14
clone_size: -
cdr3_aa: CASSQDRDNYNEQFF
cdr3_nt: TGTGCCAGCAGCCAAGACCGGGACAACTACAATGAGCAGTTCTTC

d_call: -
j_call: TRBJ2-7
v_call: TRBV30
clone_size: -
cdr3_aa: CAWRERTVVYEQYF
cdr3_nt: TGTGCCTGGAGAGAAAGGACAGTCGTTTACGAGCAGTACTTC

d_call: TRBD2
j_call: TRBJ2-7
v_call: TRBV4-1
clone_size: -
cdr3_aa: CASSQEAGTSPPYEQYF
cdr3_nt: TGCGCCAGCAGTCAAGAGGCCGGGACTAGCCCTCCCTACGAGCAGTACTTC

d_call: TRBD1
j_call: TRBJ1-1
v_call: TRBV7-9
clone_size: -
cdr3_aa: CASSWTGTEAFF
cdr3_nt: TGTGCCAGCAGCTGGACAGGGACTGAAGCTTTCTTT

d_call: -
j_call: TRBJ2-3
v_call: TRBV18
clone_size: few
cdr3_aa: CASSPPVQEGDTDTQYF
cdr3_nt: TGTGCCAGCTCACCACCAGTACAGGAGGGGGACACAGATACGCAGTATTTT

d_call: TRBD2
j_call: TRBJ2-5
v_call: TRBV5-5
clone_size: -
cdr3_aa: CASKSGTSEETQYF
cdr3_nt: TGTGCCAGCAAGTCCGGGACTAGCGAAGAGACCCAGTACTTC

d_call: -
j_call: TRBJ1-5
v_call: TRBV25-1
clone_size: -
cdr3_aa: CASSEGGKGSQPQHF
cdr3_nt: TGTGCCAGCAGTGAAGGGGGAAAGGGCAGTCAGCCCCAGCATTTT

d_call: TRBD2
j_call: TRBJ2-1
v_call: TRBV12-3/TRBV12-4
clone_size: few
cdr3_aa: CASRHPGLALYNEQFF
cdr3_nt: TGTGCCAGCAGACATCCGGGACTAGCGTTATACAATGAGCAGTTCTTC

d_call: TRBD2
j_call: TRBJ2-3
v_call: TRBV20-1
clone_size: -
cdr3_aa: CSARTSESTDTQYF
cdr3_nt: TGCAGTGCTAGGACTAGCGAAAGCACAGATACGCAGTATTTT

d_call: -
j_call: TRBJ2-1
v_call: TRBV27
clone_size: few
cdr3_aa: CASSLGSSSYNEQFF
cdr3_nt: TGTGCCAGCAGTTTAGGTTCGAGCTCCTACAATGAGCAGTTCTTC